These 4 T cell receptor beta chains originate from one sample sequenced in a study of OX40 agonist ivuxolimab in advanced cancers. TCRdb keeps only in-frame clones here, not all; method: immunoSEQ multiplex PCR. Among under 90,000 clones, 90% were seen once, and the ten largest hold about 1.8%. The sample was CD4+ or CD8+ T cells sorted from blood, taken in a trial of the OX40 agonist ivuxolimab. The receptors stem from an adult with an advanced solid tumor such as melanoma, head and neck, liver or kidney cancer.

The chain is built from TRBV7-9 and TRBJ1-4; TRBD1 matches 12 bases. The CDR3 is 17 residues long. CDR1 and CDR2 from the germline V gene are SEHNR and FQNEAQ (reference sequence). J was trimmed by 3 bases and V by 4 bases; bases with no gene match: 6. CDR3 bases: TGTGCCAGCAGCTCAATCCGGGACAGGGGGCCTAATGAAAAACTGTTTTTT. Translation: CASSSIRDRGPNEKLFF.

The gene calls are TRBV19 and TRBJ2-5; possibly TRBD1 for D (6 bases). V lost 5 bases and J lost 3, with 19 bases in between. CDR3 length equals 16 residues. Germline V CDR1 and CDR2: LNHDA, SQIVND (reference sequence). For the CDR3, the DNA is TGTGCCAGTAGTTCCCCTCGAAGGACAGCAGAAGAGACCCAGTACTTC. Translation gives CASSSPRRTAEETQYF.

The chain has TRBV18 and TRBJ2-7; D not certain. The V gene's germline CDR1 is KGHSH and CDR2 LQKENI. The CDR3 covers 13 residues. Trimming pared 3 bases from V and 7 bases from J, leaving 13 bases between. DNA of the CDR3: TGTGCCAGCTCACCTACGTCAGCAGAAGAGCAGTACTTC. Translation gives CASSPTSAEEQYF.

The chain has TRBV7-2 and TRBJ1-1; no clear D gene. The CDR3 spans 13 residues. Trimming shortened V by 5 bases and J by 5 bases, and 12 bases separated the two germline ends. Germline CDR1 reads SGHTA; CDR2 reads FQGNSA. The CDR3 DNA reads as TGTGCCAGCAGCCAAAACGGAGGGACTGAAGCTTTCTTT. Its translation is CASSQNGGTEAFF.